The T cell receptor (beta chain) described here comes from a study of T-cell memory formation after mild COVID-19. The wider study: For the most part, TCR clusters were specific to one donor. Findings of the study overall: Pre-infection memory showed some responding clones, and this suggested that cross-reactive memory joined. Second-wave clones that peaked on day 37 lacked confirmed SARS-CoV-2 specificity.

Libraries for TCRalpha and TCRbeta carried sample barcodes and unique molecular identifiers via 5'RACE. Via MiXCR, TCRdb re-called the 5' RACE reads, giving one row per CDR3 protein. The sample includes around 370,000 distinct CDR3 sequences, about 21% of them seen just once. CDR3 length: 15 residues. CDR1 KGHSH and CDR2 LQKENI come from the germline V gene. V trimming: 3 bases; J trimming: 0 bases; junction bases outside the gene matches: 5. For this clonotype: Antigen unknown.

Material: PBMCs or a T cell subset sorted from them (not recorded which). This TCR derives from an adult woman who had mild COVID-19 (a few samples of this study predate the infection). Cell type and time point are not known. This chain connects TRBV18 to TRBJ2-7; TRBD2 matches at 7 bases. The CDR3 loop is CASSPAGEISYEQYF. CDR3 nucleotide sequence: TGTGCCAGCTCACCTGCGGGGGAGATCTCCTACGAGCAGTACTTC.